This T cell receptor beta chain was obtained from a study of low-dose radiotherapy and immunotherapy resistance in tumors. On the study more broadly: Intravenous cyclophosphamide 200 mg/m2 was given every two weeks, one day before radiation and immunotherapy.

Stated time point: after trial treatment. Noted treatment: LDRT plus nivolumab, ipilimumab, low-dose cyclophosphamide and aspirin (RACIN trial). Solid tumors that lacked tumor-infiltrating lymphocytes and were advanced were present in eligible patients. First-strand cDNA used TRAV- and TRBV-specific primers, covering alpha and beta chains. The TCRs were subjected to amplification over around 19 PCR cycles employing a constant-region primer in conjunction with a V-primer adapter. MiXCR, applied by TCRdb to the reads, yields one record per CDR3 protein. The sample has around 80,000 distinct CDR3 sequences, 15% to 20% seen once. The sample holds many counts of this clonotype. This CDR3 comprises 13 residues. Germline V lookup: CDR1 DFQATT, CDR2 SNEGSKA (reference sequence). Deletions cut 6 bases from V and 0 bases from J, with 11 bases between.

The TCR sequence derives from a male donor with prostate cancer. Sequences were derived from PBMCs, sampled after low-dose radiotherapy plus immunotherapy. The chain employs TRBV20-1 and TRBJ2-5, with D perhaps assigned TRBD1 or TRBD2 (5 bases each). CDR3 loop: CSAGAGYQETQYF. CDR3 DNA sequence: TGCAGTGCCGGGGCAGGGTACCAAGAGACCCAGTACTTC.